This T cell receptor beta chain was sequenced in a study of shared clonotypes between healthy human individuals. Germline values: CDR1 SQVTM, CDR2 ANQGSEA. J lost 7 bases, V lost 5 bases, and 2 bases had no gene match. The CDR3 extends over 11 amino acids. For each subset, genomic DNA was distributed in equal portions over several immunoSEQ plates. Sequencing was performed with immunoSEQ multiplex PCR; in TCRdb, only in-frame clones are kept and a portion is missing. This sample has roughly 2,300,000 clones, with about 90% found just once. The source of this sequence is a man aged 18 to 29 in good health. Some clones in this sample may be carry-over from other donors' samples. Specimen: naive CD4+ T cells from PBMCs. Subset given: CD45RA+ positively selected. J is TRBJ1-2 and V is TRBV29-1; 9 bases line up with TRBD1. DNA of the CDR3: TGCAGCGTTACAGGGGGCTCTGGCTACACCTTC. Translation: CSVTGGSGYTF.